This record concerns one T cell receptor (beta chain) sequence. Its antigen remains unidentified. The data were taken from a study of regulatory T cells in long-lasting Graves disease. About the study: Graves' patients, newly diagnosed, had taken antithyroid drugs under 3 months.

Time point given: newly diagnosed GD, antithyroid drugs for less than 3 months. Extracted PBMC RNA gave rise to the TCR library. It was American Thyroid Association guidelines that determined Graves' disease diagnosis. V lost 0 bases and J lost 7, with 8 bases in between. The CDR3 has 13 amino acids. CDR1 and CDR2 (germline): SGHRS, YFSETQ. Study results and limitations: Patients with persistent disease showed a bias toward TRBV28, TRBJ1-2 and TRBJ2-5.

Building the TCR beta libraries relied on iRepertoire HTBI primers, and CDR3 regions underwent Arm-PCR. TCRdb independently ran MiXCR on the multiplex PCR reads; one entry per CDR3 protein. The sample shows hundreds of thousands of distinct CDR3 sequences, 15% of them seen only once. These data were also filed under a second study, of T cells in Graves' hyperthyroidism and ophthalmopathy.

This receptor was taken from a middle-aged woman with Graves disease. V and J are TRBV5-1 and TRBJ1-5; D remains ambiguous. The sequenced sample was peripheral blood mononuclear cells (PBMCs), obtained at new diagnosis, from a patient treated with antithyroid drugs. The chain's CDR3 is CASSLDGLQPQHF. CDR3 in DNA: TGCGCCAGCAGCTTGGATGGTTTACAGCCCCAGCATTTT.